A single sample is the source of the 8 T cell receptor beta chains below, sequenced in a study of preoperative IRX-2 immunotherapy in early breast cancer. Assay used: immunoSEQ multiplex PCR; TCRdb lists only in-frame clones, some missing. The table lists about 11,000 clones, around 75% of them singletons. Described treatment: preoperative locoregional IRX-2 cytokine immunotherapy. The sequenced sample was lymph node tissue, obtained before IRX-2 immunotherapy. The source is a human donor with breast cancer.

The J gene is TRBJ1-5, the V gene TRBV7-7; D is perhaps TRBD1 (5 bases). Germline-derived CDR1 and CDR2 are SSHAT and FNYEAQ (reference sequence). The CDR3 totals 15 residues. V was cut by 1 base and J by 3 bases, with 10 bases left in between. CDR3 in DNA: TGTGCCAGCAGCTTAGGCGGGACCTTCAATCAGCCCCAGCATTTT. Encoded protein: CASSLGGTFNQPQHF.

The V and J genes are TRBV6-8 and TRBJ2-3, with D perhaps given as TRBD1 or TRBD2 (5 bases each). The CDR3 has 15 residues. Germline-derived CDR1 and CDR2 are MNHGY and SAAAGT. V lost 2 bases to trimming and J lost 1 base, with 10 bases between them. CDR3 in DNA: TGTGCCAGCAGTTACCTAGGGACCCGCACAGATACGCAGTATTTT. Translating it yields CASSYLGTRTDTQYF.

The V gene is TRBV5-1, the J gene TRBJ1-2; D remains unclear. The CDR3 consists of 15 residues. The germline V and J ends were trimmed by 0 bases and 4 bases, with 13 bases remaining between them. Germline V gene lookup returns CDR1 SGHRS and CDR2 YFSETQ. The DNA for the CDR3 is TGCGCCAGCAGCTTGGGTGGCACAGTTACCTATGGCTACACCTTC. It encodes CASSLGGTVTYGYTF. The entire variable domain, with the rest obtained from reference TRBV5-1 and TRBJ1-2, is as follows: KAGVTQTPRYLIKTRGQQVTLSCSPISGHRSVSWYQQTPGQGLQFLFEYFSETQRNKGNFPGRFSGRQFSNSRSEMNVSTLELGDSALYLCASSLGGTVTYGYTFGSGTRLTVV.

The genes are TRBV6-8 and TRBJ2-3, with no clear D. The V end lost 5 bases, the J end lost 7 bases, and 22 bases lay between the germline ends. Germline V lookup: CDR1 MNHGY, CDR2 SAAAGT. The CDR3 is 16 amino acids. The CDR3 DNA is TGTGCCAGCAGTACGCCGGGCCGAGGCGGTCTAAATACGCAGTATTTT. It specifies CASSTPGRGGLNTQYF.

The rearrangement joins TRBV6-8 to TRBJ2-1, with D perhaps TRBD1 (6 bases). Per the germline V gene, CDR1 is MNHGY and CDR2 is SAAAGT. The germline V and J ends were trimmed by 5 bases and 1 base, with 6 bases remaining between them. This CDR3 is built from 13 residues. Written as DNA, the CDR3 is TGTGCCAGCAGTACAGGGTCCTACAATGAGCAGTTCTTC. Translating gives CASSTGSYNEQFF.

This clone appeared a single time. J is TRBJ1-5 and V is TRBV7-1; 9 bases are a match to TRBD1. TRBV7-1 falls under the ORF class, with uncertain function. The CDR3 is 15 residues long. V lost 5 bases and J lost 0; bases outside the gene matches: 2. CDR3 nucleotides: TGTGCCAGCAGCCCGGGACAGGGTAGCAATCAGCCCCAGCATTTT. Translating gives CASSPGQGSNQPQHF.

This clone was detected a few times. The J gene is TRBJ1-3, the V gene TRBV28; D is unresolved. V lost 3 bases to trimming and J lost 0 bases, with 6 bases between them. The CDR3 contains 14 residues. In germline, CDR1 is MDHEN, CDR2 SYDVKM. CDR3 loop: CASSFVSSGNTIYF. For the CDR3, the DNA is TGTGCCAGCAGTTTTGTCAGCTCTGGAAACACCATATATTTT.

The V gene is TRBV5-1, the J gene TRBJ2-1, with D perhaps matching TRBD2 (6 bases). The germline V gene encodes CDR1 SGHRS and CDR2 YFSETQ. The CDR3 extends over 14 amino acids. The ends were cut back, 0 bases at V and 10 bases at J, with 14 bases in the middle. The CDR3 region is CASSLGLEGGEQFF. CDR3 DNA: TGCGCCAGCAGCTTGGGACTAGAAGGAGGCGAGCAGTTCTTC. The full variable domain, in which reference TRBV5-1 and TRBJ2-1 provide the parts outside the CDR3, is KAGVTQTPRYLIKTRGQQVTLSCSPISGHRSVSWYQQTPGQGLQFLFEYFSETQRNKGNFPGRFSGRQFSNSRSEMNVSTLELGDSALYLCASSLGLEGGEQFFGPGTRLTVL.